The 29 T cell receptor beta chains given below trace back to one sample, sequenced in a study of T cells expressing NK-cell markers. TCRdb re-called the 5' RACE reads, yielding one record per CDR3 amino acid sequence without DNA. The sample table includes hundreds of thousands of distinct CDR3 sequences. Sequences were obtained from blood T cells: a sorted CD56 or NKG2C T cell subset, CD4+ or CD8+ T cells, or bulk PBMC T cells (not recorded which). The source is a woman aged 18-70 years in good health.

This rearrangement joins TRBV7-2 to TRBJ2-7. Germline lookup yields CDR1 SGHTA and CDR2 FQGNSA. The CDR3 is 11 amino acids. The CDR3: CASGTMREQYF.

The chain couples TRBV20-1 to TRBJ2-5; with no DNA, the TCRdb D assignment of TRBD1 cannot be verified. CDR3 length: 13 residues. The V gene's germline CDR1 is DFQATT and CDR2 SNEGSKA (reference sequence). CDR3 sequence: CSAAQGWKETQYF.

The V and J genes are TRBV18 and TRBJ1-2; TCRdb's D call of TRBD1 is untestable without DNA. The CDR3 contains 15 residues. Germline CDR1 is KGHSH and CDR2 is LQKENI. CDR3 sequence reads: CASSPRTAEDYGYTF.

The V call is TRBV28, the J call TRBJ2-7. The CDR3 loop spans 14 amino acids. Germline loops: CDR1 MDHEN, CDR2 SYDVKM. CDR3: CASSFLKGSYEQYF.

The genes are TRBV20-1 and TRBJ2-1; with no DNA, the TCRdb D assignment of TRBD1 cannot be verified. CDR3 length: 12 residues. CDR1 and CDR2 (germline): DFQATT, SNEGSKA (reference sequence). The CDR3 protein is CSAPVLRDEQFF.

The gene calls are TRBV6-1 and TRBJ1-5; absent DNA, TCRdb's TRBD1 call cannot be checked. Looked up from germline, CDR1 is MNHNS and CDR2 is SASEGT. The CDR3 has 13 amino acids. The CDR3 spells CASSLKRGQPQHF.

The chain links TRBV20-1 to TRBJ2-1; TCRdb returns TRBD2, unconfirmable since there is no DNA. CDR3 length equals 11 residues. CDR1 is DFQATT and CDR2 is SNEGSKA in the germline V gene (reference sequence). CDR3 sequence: CSARDKREQFF.

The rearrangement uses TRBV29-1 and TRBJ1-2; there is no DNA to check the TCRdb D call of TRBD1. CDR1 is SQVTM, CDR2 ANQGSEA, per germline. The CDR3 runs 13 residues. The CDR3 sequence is CSVVQGAQYGYTF. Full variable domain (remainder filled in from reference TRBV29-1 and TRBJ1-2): SAVISQKPSRDICQRGTSLTIQCQVDSQVTMMFWYRQQPGQSLTLIATANQGSEATYESGFVIDKFPISRPNLTFSTLTVSNMSPEDSSIYLCSVVQGAQYGYTFGSGTRLTVV.

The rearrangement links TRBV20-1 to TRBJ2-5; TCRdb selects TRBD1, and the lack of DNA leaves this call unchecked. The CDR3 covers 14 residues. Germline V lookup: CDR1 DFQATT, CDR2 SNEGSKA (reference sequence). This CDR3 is CSATDRVFQETQYF.

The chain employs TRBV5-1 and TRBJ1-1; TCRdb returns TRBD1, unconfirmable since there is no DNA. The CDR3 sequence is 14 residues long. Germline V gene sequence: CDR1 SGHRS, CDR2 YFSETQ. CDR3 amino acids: CASSPRPGSPEAFF.

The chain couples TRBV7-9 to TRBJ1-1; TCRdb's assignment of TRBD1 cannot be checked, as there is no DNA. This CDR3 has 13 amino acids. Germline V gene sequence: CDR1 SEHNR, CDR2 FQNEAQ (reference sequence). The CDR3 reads CASIGQDYTEAFF. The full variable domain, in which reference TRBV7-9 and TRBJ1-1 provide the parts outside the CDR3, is DTGVSQNPRHKITKRGQNVTFRCDPISEHNRLYWYRQTLGQGPEFLTYFQNEAQLEKSRLLSDRFSAERPKGSFSTLEIQRTEQGDSAMYLCASIGQDYTEAFFGQGTRLTVV.

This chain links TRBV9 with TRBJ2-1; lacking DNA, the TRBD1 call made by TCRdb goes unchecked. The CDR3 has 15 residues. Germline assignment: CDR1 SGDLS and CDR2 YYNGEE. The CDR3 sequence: CASSVEGGSYNEQFF.

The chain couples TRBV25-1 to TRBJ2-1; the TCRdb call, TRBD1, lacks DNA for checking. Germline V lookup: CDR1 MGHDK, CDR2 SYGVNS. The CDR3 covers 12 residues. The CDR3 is CASSRQTNEQFF.

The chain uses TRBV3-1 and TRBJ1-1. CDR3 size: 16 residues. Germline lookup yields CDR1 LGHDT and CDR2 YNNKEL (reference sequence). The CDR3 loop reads CASSPQIGGGGTEAFF.

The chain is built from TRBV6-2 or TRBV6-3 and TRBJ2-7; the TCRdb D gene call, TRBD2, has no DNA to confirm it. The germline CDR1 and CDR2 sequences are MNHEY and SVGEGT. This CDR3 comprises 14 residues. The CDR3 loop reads CASTTGLAAYEQYF.

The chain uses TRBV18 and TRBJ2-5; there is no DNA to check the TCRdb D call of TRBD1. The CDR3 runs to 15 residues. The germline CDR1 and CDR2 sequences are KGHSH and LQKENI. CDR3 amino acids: CASSPQTGYQETQYF.

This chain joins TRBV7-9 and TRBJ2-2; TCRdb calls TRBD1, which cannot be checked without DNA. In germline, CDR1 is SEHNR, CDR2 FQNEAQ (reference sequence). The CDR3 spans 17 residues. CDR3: CASSPPAWGAGSGELFF.

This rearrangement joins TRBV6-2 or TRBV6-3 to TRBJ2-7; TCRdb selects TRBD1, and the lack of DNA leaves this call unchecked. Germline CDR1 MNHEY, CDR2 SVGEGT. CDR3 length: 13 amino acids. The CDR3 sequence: CASRDGTPSEQYF.

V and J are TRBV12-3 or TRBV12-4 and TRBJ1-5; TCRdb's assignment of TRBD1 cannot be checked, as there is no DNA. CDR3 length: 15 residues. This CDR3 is CASSLDSRGSQPQHF.

The CDR3 loop reads CASSARTDWYSPLHF. V usage is TRBV14 and J usage is TRBJ1-6; TCRdb reports TRBD1, a call that lacks DNA to check it against. The CDR3 runs 15 residues. In germline, CDR1 is SGHDN, CDR2 FVKESK.

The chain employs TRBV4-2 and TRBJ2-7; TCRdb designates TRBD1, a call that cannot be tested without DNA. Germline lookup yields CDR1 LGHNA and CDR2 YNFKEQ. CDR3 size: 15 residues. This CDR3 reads CASSQEGAGGDEQYF.

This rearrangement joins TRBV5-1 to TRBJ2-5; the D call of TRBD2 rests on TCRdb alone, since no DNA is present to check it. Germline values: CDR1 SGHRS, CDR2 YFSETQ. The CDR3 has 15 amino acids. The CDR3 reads CASSLFGENQETQYF. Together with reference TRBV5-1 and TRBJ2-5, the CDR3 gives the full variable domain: KAGVTQTPRYLIKTRGQQVTLSCSPISGHRSVSWYQQTPGQGLQFLFEYFSETQRNKGNFPGRFSGRQFSNSRSEMNVSTLELGDSALYLCASSLFGENQETQYFGPGTRLLVL.

Here the CDR3 reads CASRPGLASSSYEQYF. The chain has TRBV6-1 and TRBJ2-7; TCRdb's D call of TRBD2 is untestable without DNA. The CDR3 loop spans 16 amino acids. Germline values: CDR1 MNHNS, CDR2 SASEGT.

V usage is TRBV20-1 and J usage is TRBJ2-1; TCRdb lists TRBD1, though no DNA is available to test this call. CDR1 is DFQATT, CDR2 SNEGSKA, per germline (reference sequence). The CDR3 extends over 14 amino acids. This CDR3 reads CSAFRDRGYDEQFF.

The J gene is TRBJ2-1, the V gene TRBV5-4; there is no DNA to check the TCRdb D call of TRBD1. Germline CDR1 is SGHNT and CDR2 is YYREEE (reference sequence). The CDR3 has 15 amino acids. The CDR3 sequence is CASSSQGQGGYEQFF.

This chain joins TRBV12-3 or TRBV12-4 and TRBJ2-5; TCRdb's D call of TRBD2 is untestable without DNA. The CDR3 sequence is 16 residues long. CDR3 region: CASSVTSGGRQKTQYF.

This CDR3 reads CASSLNRGITEAFF. This chain links TRBV7-8 with TRBJ1-1; TCRdb reports TRBD1, a call that lacks DNA to check it against. The length of the CDR3 is 14 residues. The germline gives CDR1 SGHVS, CDR2 FQNEAQ.

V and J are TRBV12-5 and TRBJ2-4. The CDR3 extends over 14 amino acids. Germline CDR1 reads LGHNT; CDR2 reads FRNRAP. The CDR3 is CASGDPIAKNIQYF.

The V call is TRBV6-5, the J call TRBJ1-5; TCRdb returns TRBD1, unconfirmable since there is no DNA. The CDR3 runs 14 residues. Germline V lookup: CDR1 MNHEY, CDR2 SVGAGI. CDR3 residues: CASSYDRADQPQHF.